These 13 T cell receptor beta chains were all obtained from the same sample, sequenced in a study of T-cell memory formation after mild COVID-19. TCRdb re-called the 5' RACE reads through MiXCR, storing one row per CDR3 protein. This table holds approximately 350,000 distinct CDR3 sequences, 14% found once. Sequenced: PBMCs or a T cell subset sorted from them (not recorded which). These TCRs come from a man aged 18 to 30 who had mild COVID-19 (a few samples of this study predate the infection). Cell type and time point are not known.

The genes are TRBV11-3 and TRBJ2-7, with 7 bases aligning to TRBD1. V dropped 1 base and J dropped 5; count of bases not matched to a gene: 2. The CDR3 sequence is 13 residues long. Germline assignment: CDR1 SGHNT and CDR2 YENEEA. CDR3 amino acids: CASSLGQGHEQYF. CDR3 sequence (DNA): TGTGCCAGCAGCTTAGGACAGGGCCACGAGCAGTACTTC.

This clonotype has just a few counts. This sequence joins TRBV7-3 and TRBJ1-2, with D uncertain. The germline V gene encodes CDR1 SGHTA and CDR2 FQGTGA. CDR3 length equals 13 residues. Trimming pared 5 bases from V and 3 bases from J, leaving 10 bases between. The CDR3 coding sequence is TGTGCCAGCAGCAGCGGGCCGTACTATGGCTACACCTTC. Its protein is CASSSGPYYGYTF.

This clonotype was seen a few times. The chain couples TRBV6-5 to TRBJ1-2; possible D gene TRBD1, 5 bases. Trimming removed 3 bases from V and 4 bases from J, with 9 bases in between. CDR1 and CDR2 from the germline V gene are MNHEY and SVGAGI. The CDR3 spans 13 residues. The CDR3 loop reads CASSYEQAYGYTF. The CDR3 DNA is TGTGCCAGCAGTTATGAACAGGCCTATGGCTACACCTTC.

The table lists this clonotype with a few counts. The chain employs TRBV11-1 and TRBJ1-2, with TRBD1 matching over 7 bases. V gave up 6 bases and J gave up 6 bases; unmatched junction bases: 10. The CDR3 runs to 14 residues. Germline CDR1 is SGHAT and CDR2 is FQDESV (reference sequence). The CDR3 here is CASSKRTGDHGYTF. The CDR3 DNA is TGTGCCAGCAGTAAGAGAACAGGGGACCATGGCTACACCTTC.

This clonotype was seen a few times. The V and J genes are TRBV12-3 or TRBV12-4 and TRBJ2-2, with TRBD1 identical over 8 bases. V was pared by 4 bases and J by 4 bases, with 5 bases of the junction left unmatched. This CDR3 contains 15 residues. The CDR3 loop reads CASSSRQGSTGELFF. DNA for the CDR3: TGTGCCAGCAGTTCCCGACAGGGGTCCACCGGGGAGCTGTTTTTT.

The sample holds one count of this clonotype. The genes are TRBV3-1 and TRBJ1-3; 7 bases are a match to TRBD1. V lost 4 bases, J lost 2 bases, and 5 bases stayed unmatched. Germline V gene lookup returns CDR1 LGHDT and CDR2 YNNKEL (reference sequence). This CDR3 is built from 15 residues. The CDR3: CASSPGGMPGNTIYF. CDR3 DNA sequence: TGTGCCAGCAGCCCAGGGGGAATGCCTGGAAACACCATATATTTT.

This clonotype appeared a few times. The chain recombines TRBV29-1 with TRBJ2-5; D might be TRBD1 (6 bases). V was clipped by 6 bases and J by 5 bases, with 22 bases between them. The CDR3 sequence is 15 residues long. Germline lookup yields CDR1 SQVTM and CDR2 ANQGSEA. The CDR3 sequence is CSVETGELSDETQYF. CDR3 bases: TGCAGCGTCGAGACAGGCGAGCTTTCTGACGAGACCCAGTACTTC.

This clonotype has just a few counts. The chain joins TRBV9 to TRBJ1-1; 8 bases map to TRBD1. The CDR3 runs 14 residues. Germline V gene data show CDR1 as SGDLS and CDR2 as YYNGEE. Unmatched junction bases numbered 4, after V lost 0 bases and J lost 6 bases. The CDR3 region has the DNA TGTGCCAGCAGCGTAGTAGACAGGGGTTCTGAAGCTTTCTTT. Translation gives CASSVVDRGSEAFF.

Many counts were recorded for this clonotype. This chain links TRBV6-2 or TRBV6-3 with TRBJ1-5; D gene unclear. The CDR3 spans 15 residues. Germline CDR1 reads MNHEY; CDR2 reads SVGEGT. V shed 0 bases and J shed 5 bases, with 11 bases lying between them. The CDR3 DNA reads as TGTGCCAGCAGTTACTCGGCCGGCGCGGATCAGCCCCAGCATTTT. It specifies CASSYSAGADQPQHF.

This clonotype occurred a few times. The chain uses TRBV20-1 and TRBJ2-5, with 10 bases identical to TRBD1. Per the germline V gene, CDR1 is DFQATT and CDR2 is SNEGSKA (reference sequence). J was trimmed by 4 bases and V by 5 bases; bases with no gene match: 7. The CDR3 has 14 amino acids. This CDR3 is CSAPLRDRGETQYF. DNA of the CDR3: TGCAGTGCTCCTCTCCGGGACAGGGGAGAGACCCAGTACTTC.

This clonotype was recorded a few times. The V call is TRBV10-3, the J call TRBJ2-3; 14 bases are a match to TRBD2. V lost 1 base to trimming and J lost 7 bases; unmatched junction nucleotides: 7. The CDR3 totals 17 residues. Per germline, CDR1 ENHRY and CDR2 SYGVKD. The DNA of the CDR3 is TGTGCCATCAGTGAGTTTACCGGACTAGCGGGGGGATATACGCAGTATTTT. Its protein product is CAISEFTGLAGGYTQYF.

The chain is built from TRBV11-1 and TRBJ1-5; D gene ambiguous. The V end lost 3 bases, the J end lost 2 bases, and 5 bases lay between the germline ends. The CDR3 runs 13 residues. The V gene's germline CDR1 is SGHAT and CDR2 FQDESV (reference sequence). CDR3 sequence: CASSFTGNQPQHF. Here the CDR3 DNA reads TGTGCCAGCAGCTTTACCGGCAATCAGCCCCAGCATTTT.

This clonotype has just a few counts. The chain couples TRBV15 to TRBJ2-5; 9 bases align to TRBD1. Per the germline V gene, CDR1 is LNHNV and CDR2 is YYDKDF (reference sequence). This CDR3 has 15 amino acids. Losses at the gene ends were 5 bases for V and 4 bases for J; bases not matched to a gene: 8. CDR3 nucleotide sequence: TGTGCCACCAGCGGCCGGGACAGGGATTTAGAGACCCAGTACTTC. Protein product: CATSGRDRDLETQYF.